A selection of T cell receptor beta chains follows, all from one sample in a study of Ad26.COV2.S vaccination and SARS-CoV-2 variants. Using immunoSEQ multiplex PCR, the repertoire was profiled, and TCRdb retains in-frame clones only, with some absent. The table includes around 320,000 clones, 85% detected once. The material was peripheral blood, obtained in a trial of Ad26.COV2.S vaccine versus placebo. These TCRs come from a person between 18 and 65 years old who received the Ad26.COV2.S COVID-19 vaccine or a placebo. Both conserved end residues are part of each CDR3. D genes are given only for firm matches. Some rows mark clone size as missing; the rest say once, few, many or name a class of expanded clone.

V	D	J	size	length	DNA	CDR3
TRBV5-1	TRBD1	TRBJ1-1	NA	15	TGCGCCAGCAGCATACGACAGGGCGGCGACACTGAAGCTTTCTTT	CASSIRQGGDTEAFF
TRBV28	NA	TRBJ1-4	NA	12	TGTGCCAGCACCCCGGGTGGTGAAAAACTGTTTTTT	CASTPGGEKLFF
TRBV28	NA	TRBJ1-6	NA	14	TGTGCCAGCAGCCCGGGGGGCGTGAATTCACCCCTCCACTTT	CASSPGGVNSPLHF
TRBV5-1	NA	TRBJ1-6	NA	14	TGCGCCAGCAGCTTGGAACGGATAGATTCACCCCTCCACTTT	CASSLERIDSPLHF
TRBV7-6	NA	TRBJ1-1	once	14	TGTGCCAGCAGCCCGACGAGGATAGGGACTGAAGCTTTCTTT	CASSPTRIGTEAFF
TRBV7-4	TRBD1	TRBJ2-3	once	14	TGTGCCAGCAGCATCGGACAGGGCACAGATACGCAGTATTTT	CASSIGQGTDTQYF
TRBV7-3	TRBD1	TRBJ2-3	NA	16	TGTGCCAGCAGCTCCCGGACAGGGTCCGGCGCAGATACGCAGTATTTT	CASSSRTGSGADTQYF
TRBV18	TRBD1	TRBJ2-7	NA	17	TGTGCCAGCTCACCTGGAGAGACAGGGGCGGGTTCCTACGAGCAGTACTTC	CASSPGETGAGSYEQYF
TRBV7-7	NA	TRBJ1-5	NA	17	TGTGCTAGCAGCTTGAGGCAGGGTCGAATGTGCTGCCAGCCCCAGCATTTT	CASSLRQGRMCCQPQHF
TRBV20-1	TRBD2	TRBJ2-5	NA	17	TGCAGTGCTAGTAAAACTAGCGGGGGGGCCGCCCCGGAGACCCAGTACTTC	CSASKTSGGAAPETQYF
TRBV20-1	NA	TRBJ1-1	once	11	TGCAGTGCTAGAAGGGCAGATGAAGCTTTCTTT	CSARRADEAFF
TRBV19	NA	TRBJ1-1	many	16	TGTGCCAGTCACAGGCGTAACCGGCCTATGAACACTGAAGCTTTCTTT	CASHRRNRPMNTEAFF
TRBV9	TRBD1	TRBJ2-1	NA	16	TGTGCCAGCAGCGTGATAGGGGGCGGAATGGACAATGAGCAGTTCTTC	CASSVIGGGMDNEQFF
TRBV11-2	NA	TRBJ1-3	NA	13	TGTGCCAGCAGCTTTAGGGGGTTCAACACCATATATTTT	CASSFRGFNTIYF
TRBV28	TRBD2	TRBJ2-1	NA	14	TGTGCCAGCAGCCTCGGGATAGCGGGTCGTGAGCAGTTCTTC	CASSLGIAGREQFF
TRBV12-3/TRBV12-4	TRBD1	TRBJ2-1	NA	12	TGTGCCAGCAGTTGGACAGGGCATGAGCAGTTCTTC	CASSWTGHEQFF
TRBV19	NA	TRBJ2-7	NA	19	TGTGCCAGTAGTATAAAGAGCGGCGGTGACCTAGCAGTGCCCTACGAGCAGTACTTC	CASSIKSGGDLAVPYEQYF
TRBV6-5	NA	TRBJ1-5	NA	15	TGTGCCAGCAGTTACTCACGGGGGATAAATCAGCCCCAGCATTTT	CASSYSRGINQPQHF
TRBV5-4	NA	TRBJ2-1	NA	14	TGTGCCAGCAGCTTGGACAGGGTCCACAATGAGCAGTTCTTC	CASSLDRVHNEQFF
TRBV2	NA	TRBJ2-1	NA	19	TGTGCCAGCAGTGAAGCTGGAGGGGGGATAAAACGGAGTAACAATGAGCAGTTCTTC	CASSEAGGGIKRSNNEQFF
TRBV18	TRBD1	TRBJ1-1	once	16	TGTGCCAGCTCACTAAGGACAGGGGGTGGGGGTACTGAAGCTTTCTTT	CASSLRTGGGGTEAFF
TRBV5-6	TRBD1	TRBJ1-5	NA	17	TGTGCCAGCAGCACTTCAGGGGGCAACAGGTTTAATCAGCCCCAGCATTTT	CASSTSGGNRFNQPQHF
TRBV19	NA	TRBJ1-6	NA	15	TGTGCCAGTAGTATCCCGGGACGGAATAATTCACCCCTCCACTTT	CASSIPGRNNSPLHF
TRBV2	NA	TRBJ2-1	once	14	TGTGCCAGCCGGGGAACTAGCAATTTAGCTGAGCAGTTCTTC	CASRGTSNLAEQFF
TRBV25-1	NA	TRBJ1-2	NA	11	TGTGCCAGCAGTGCGGGGGGCACCTACACCTTC	CASSAGGTYTF
TRBV5-1	NA	TRBJ2-2	NA	15	TGCGCCAGCAGCTCGACAGGCTTGAACACCGGGGAGCTGTTTTTT	CASSSTGLNTGELFF
TRBV6-5	TRBD1	TRBJ2-1	NA	15	TGTGCCAGCACTTCGGACAGGGGGCGCCTCAATGAGCAGTTCTTC	CASTSDRGRLNEQFF
TRBV28	NA	TRBJ1-6	NA	14	TGTGCCAGCAGTTTACCGAACAGGGATTCACCCCTCCACTTT	CASSLPNRDSPLHF
TRBV29-1	NA	TRBJ1-3	NA	11	TGCAGCAAGGAATTTGGAAACACCATATATTTT	CSKEFGNTIYF
TRBV5-4	TRBD2	TRBJ2-1	NA	16	TGTGCCAGCAGCTTGGCGCCAAGCGGGAGCTACAATGAGCAGTTCTTC	CASSLAPSGSYNEQFF
TRBV5-1	NA	TRBJ2-1	NA	15	TGCGCCAGCAACCCTCGCGGGGCTGGATGGGATGAGCAGTTCTTC	CASNPRGAGWDEQFF
TRBV28	TRBD1	TRBJ1-4	NA	17	TGTGCCAGCAGTCCCTGGACAGGGAGGCTGGCTAATGAAAAACTGTTTTTT	CASSPWTGRLANEKLFF
TRBV20-1	NA	TRBJ1-2	NA	13	TGCAGTGCTATTGAAGGGGTCAAACATGGCTACACCTTC	CSAIEGVKHGYTF
TRBV19	NA	TRBJ2-3	NA	15	TGTGCCAGTAGTATAAGGGACTCTTACACAGATACGCAGTATTTT	CASSIRDSYTDTQYF
TRBV7-9	NA	TRBJ2-5	NA	13	TGTGCCAGCAGCCCTACTGGGCAAGAGACCCAGTACTTC	CASSPTGQETQYF
TRBV28	TRBD1	TRBJ1-4	NA	16	TGTGCCAGCAGTTCCGTGGACAGGGGAGCTAATGAAAAACTGTTTTTT	CASSSVDRGANEKLFF
TRBV15	TRBD1	TRBJ1-1	NA	14	TGTGCCACCACCTTAGACAGGGTGAACACTGAAGCTTTCTTT	CATTLDRVNTEAFF
TRBV7-8	NA	TRBJ2-2	NA	15	TGTGCCAGCAGCAACCGGGGACTGAACACCGGGGAGCTGTTTTTT	CASSNRGLNTGELFF
TRBV5-1	NA	TRBJ2-7	NA	13	TGCGCCAGCAGCCCTGACCGGACCTACGAGCAGTACTTC	CASSPDRTYEQYF
TRBV9	NA	TRBJ1-1	NA	15	TGTGCCAGCAGCGTCAAGGCGTGGGTTGACACTGAAGCTTTCTTT	CASSVKAWVDTEAFF
TRBV24-1	NA	TRBJ2-6	NA	15	TGTGCCACCGGCCCCAGCACACTAGGGGCCAACGTCCTGACTTTC	CATGPSTLGANVLTF
TRBV6-5	NA	TRBJ2-1	few	11	TGTGCCAGCAGTTCTAGCAATGAGCAGTTCTTC	CASSSSNEQFF
TRBV7-7	TRBD2	TRBJ2-2	NA	16	TGTGCCAGCAGCTTATCTAGCGGGGGTCACACCGGGGAGCTGTTTTTT	CASSLSSGGHTGELFF
TRBV2	NA	TRBJ1-6	NA	13	TGTGCCAGCGGTGGGAACGGGGGGATACCCCTCCACTTT	CASGGNGGIPLHF
TRBV3-1/TRBV3-2	NA	TRBJ2-3	NA	17	TGTGCCAGCAGCCAAGGAATCCTGAATAGCGGCACAGATACGCAGTATTTT	CASSQGILNSGTDTQYF
TRBV12-3/TRBV12-4	NA	TRBJ1-1	NA	12	TGTGCCAGCCAGTTCGAAGCCACTGAAGCTTTCTTT	CASQFEATEAFF
TRBV12-2	NA	TRBJ1-2	NA	20	TGTGCAAGTCGCGATAATGGGAGCCGGTGTGGGACAGCTATTAACTATGGCTACACCTTC	CASRDNGSRCGTAINYGYTF
TRBV14	TRBD2	TRBJ2-7	NA	16	TGTGCCAGCAGTCCGCTAGCGGGGGGCCCGATCTACGAGCAGTACTTC	CASSPLAGGPIYEQYF
TRBV5-1	NA	TRBJ2-2	NA	16	TGCGCCAGCAGCTTGGCCGCAGGGACGAACACCGGGGAGCTGTTTTTT	CASSLAAGTNTGELFF
TRBV4-1	NA	TRBJ2-7	NA	15	TGCGCCAGCAGCCCGACCGGGACTCAATACTACGAGCAGTACTTC	CASSPTGTQYYEQYF
TRBV3-1/TRBV3-2	TRBD2	TRBJ2-5	NA	16	TGTGCCAGCAGCGTAGGGGCTAGCGGGGGGGTTGAGACCCAGTACTTC	CASSVGASGGVETQYF
TRBV30	NA	TRBJ1-2	NA	17	TGTGCCTGGAGAGGGATGAGGACATCCCACCCCCGCTATGGCTACACCTTC	CAWRGMRTSHPRYGYTF
TRBV27	TRBD1	TRBJ1-6	NA	15	TGTGCCAGCAGCCCAACGCAGGGGGGCGGATCACCCCTCCACTTT	CASSPTQGGGSPLHF